This T cell receptor beta chain was retrieved from a study of cytomegalovirus exposure and HLA in healthy donors. The overall study: There were fewer than 130 million unique TCR beta sequences, drawn from around 180 million T cells, in an earlier analysis. Study-level findings and limits: An assumption of roughly uniform sequencing depth across donors underlay the presence/absence analyses. In a later analysis, TCR association rates varied by HLA locus: DRB1 most, HLA-C fewest. Researchers counted roughly 150 TCR beta chains as cytomegalovirus-associated.

PCR was performed using 60 Vbeta and 13 Jbeta primers. The table came from immunoSEQ multiplex PCR; TCRdb's copy has only in-frame clones and leaves some out. The sample table sets out roughly 78,000 clones. CDR3 length: 14 residues. V lost 4 bases to trimming and J lost 8 bases, with 15 bases between them. CDR1 SGHRS and CDR2 YFSETQ come from the germline V gene. Worth noting for this clone: Its antigen is still unknown.

The sample comprised PBMCs. The sequence was collected from a man aged 40-49 years in good health and CMV-seronegative. The rearrangement joins TRBV5-1 to TRBJ2-2, with D possibly being TRBD2 (5 bases). The DNA for the CDR3 is TGCGCCAGCAGCCACAACCGGGGTGGTGGGGAGCTGTTTTTT. Protein product: CASSHNRGGGELFF. Supplemented by reference TRBV5-1 and TRBJ2-2, the full variable domain reads KAGVTQTPRYLIKTRGQQVTLSCSPISGHRSVSWYQQTPGQGLQFLFEYFSETQRNKGNFPGRFSGRQFSNSRSEMNVSTLELGDSALYLCASSHNRGGGELFFGEGSRLTVL.